This record concerns one T cell receptor (beta chain) sequence. Authors' analysis steps: Amplification of reference gene primers provided the estimated nucleated cell counts. Generated by immunoSEQ multiplex PCR, the TCRdb table keeps only in-frame clones and is missing some. Clonal size and the V and J genes are those of that table, whereas D and trimming came from the DNA. The sample carries roughly 500,000 clones, 80% to 90% recorded once. The CDR3 extends over 16 amino acids. Germline-derived CDR1 and CDR2 are SGHNT and YYREEE (reference sequence). V was cut by 2 bases and J by 0 bases, with 15 bases left in between. The entry originates in a study of blood T cell repertoires in COVID-19. Looking at the study overall: Acute-phase and convalescent COVID-19 samples originated in the United States, Italy and Spain. Sample material is recorded as cDNA or gDNA derived from T cells, B-cell-depleted T cells, or PBMCs.

The TCR originated in a human donor in a cohort sampled during active COVID-19. V is TRBV5-4 and J is TRBJ2-7; no clear D gene. Input material: peripheral blood. CDR3 sequence: CASSFSLASASYEQYF. For the CDR3, the DNA is TGTGCCAGCAGCTTTAGTTTGGCTAGTGCCTCCTACGAGCAGTACTTC.